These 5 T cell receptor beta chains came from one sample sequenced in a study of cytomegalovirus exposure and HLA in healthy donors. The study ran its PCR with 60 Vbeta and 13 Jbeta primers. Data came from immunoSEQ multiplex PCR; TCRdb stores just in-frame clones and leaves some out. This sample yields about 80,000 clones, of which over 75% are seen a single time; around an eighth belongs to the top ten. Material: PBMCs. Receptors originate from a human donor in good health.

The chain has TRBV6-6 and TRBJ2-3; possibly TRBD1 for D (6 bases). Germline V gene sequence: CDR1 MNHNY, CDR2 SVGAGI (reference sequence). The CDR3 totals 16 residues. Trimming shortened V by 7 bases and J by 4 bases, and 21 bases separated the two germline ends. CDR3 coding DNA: TGTGCCAGCACTCCCTTTGCGACAGGCCTTTCAGATACGCAGTATTTT. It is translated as CASTPFATGLSDTQYF.

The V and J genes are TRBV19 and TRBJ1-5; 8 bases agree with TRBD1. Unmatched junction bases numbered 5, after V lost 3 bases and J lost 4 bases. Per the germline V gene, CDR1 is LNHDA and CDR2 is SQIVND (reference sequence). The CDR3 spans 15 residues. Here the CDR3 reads CASSIMTGVNQPQHF. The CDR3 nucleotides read TGTGCCAGTAGTATTATGACAGGGGTTAATCAGCCCCAGCATTTT.

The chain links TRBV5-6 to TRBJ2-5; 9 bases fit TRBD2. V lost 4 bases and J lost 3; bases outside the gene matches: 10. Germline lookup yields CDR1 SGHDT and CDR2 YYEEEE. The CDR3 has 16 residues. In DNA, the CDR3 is TGTGCCAGCAGCAACTCCTTTAGGACTAGCGAAGAGACCCAGTACTTC. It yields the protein CASSNSFRTSEETQYF.

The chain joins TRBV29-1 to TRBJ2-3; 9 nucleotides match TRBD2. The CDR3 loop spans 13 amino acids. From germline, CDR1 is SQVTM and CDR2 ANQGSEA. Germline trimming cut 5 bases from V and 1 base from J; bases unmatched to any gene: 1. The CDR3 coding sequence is TGCAGCGTTTTAGCGGGGGGCACAGATACGCAGTATTTT. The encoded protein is CSVLAGGTDTQYF.

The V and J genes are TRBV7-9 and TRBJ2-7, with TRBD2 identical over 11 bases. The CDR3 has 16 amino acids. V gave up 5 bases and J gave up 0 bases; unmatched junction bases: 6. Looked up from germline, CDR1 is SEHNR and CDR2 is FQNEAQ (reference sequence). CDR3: CASSPSGGTNSYEQYF. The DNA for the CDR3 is TGTGCCAGCAGCCCTAGCGGGGGGACAAACTCCTACGAGCAGTACTTC.